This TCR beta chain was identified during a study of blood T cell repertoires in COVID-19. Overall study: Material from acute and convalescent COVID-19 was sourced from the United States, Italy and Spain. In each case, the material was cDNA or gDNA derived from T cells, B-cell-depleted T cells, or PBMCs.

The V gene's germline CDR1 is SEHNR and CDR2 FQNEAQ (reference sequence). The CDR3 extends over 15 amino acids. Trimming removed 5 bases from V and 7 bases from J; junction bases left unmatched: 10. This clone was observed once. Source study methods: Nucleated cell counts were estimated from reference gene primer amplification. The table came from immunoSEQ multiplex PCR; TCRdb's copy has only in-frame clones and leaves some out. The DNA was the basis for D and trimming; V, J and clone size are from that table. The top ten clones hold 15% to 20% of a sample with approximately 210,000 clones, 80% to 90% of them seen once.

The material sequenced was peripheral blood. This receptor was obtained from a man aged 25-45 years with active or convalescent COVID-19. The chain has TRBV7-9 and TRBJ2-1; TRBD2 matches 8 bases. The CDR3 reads CASSPPGGRLNEQFF. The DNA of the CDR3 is TGTGCCAGCAGCCCTCCCGGCGGGAGGTTGAATGAGCAGTTCTTC.